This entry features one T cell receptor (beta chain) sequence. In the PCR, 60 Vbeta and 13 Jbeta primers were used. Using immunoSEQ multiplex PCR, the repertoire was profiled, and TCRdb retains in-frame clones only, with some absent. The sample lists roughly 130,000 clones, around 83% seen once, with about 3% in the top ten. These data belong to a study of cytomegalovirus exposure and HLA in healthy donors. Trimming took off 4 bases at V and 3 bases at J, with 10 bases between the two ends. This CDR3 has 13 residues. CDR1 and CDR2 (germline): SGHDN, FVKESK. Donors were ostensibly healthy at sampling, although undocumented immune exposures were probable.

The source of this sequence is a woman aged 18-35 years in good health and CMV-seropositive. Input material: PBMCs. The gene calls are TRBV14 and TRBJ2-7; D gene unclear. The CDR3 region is CASSPYGLYEQYF. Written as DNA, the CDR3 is TGTGCCAGCAGCCCTTACGGTCTCTACGAGCAGTACTTC.